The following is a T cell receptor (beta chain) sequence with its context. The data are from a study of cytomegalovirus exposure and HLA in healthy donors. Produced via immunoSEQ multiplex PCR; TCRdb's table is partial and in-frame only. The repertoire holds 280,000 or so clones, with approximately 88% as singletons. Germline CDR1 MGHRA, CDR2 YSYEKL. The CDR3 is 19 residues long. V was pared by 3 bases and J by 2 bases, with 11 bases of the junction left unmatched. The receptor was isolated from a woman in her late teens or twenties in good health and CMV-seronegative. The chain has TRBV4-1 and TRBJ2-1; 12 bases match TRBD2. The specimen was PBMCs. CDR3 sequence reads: CASSHWTSGAALPYNEQFF. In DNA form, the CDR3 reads TGCGCCAGCAGCCACTGGACTAGCGGGGCTGCACTCCCCTACAATGAGCAGTTCTTC.